What follows describes a single T cell receptor beta chain. Its target is unknown. Clones were read by immunoSEQ multiplex PCR, and TCRdb kept only the in-frame ones, dropping some. In the table there are just over 60,000 clones, 79% of which are singletons. Three pairs of donors had their unstimulated naive, memory, effector memory and TEMRA subsets sequenced. These data come from a study of siplizumab effects on memory and regulatory T cells. Study-level points and caveats: Poor capture below about 10^-5 frequency left most alloreactive clones unmapped to unstimulated subsets. Naive or memory phenotype assignment was not possible for roughly 80-97% of proliferating CD4+ or CD8+ clones. Naive T cells were seemingly more diverse than memory cells, and major contributions to the alloresponse seemed to be made by them.

The receptor was isolated from a human donor in good health. The sequenced sample was memory CD4+ T cells sorted from blood.

The DNA of the CDR3 is TGCGCCAGCAGTGAGCAAAGGGGACCCGGGGAGCAGTTCTTC. Amino acid sequence: CASSEQRGPGEQFF. This chain connects TRBV10-2 to TRBJ2-1; tentatively, D is TRBD1 or TRBD2 (5 bases each). CDR3 length equals 14 residues. CDR1 and CDR2 (germline): WSHSY, SAAADI. Trimming removed 2 bases from V and 10 bases from J, with 15 bases in between.